These 3 T cell receptor beta chains originate from one sample sequenced in a study of chemoradiotherapy in HPV16-positive cancers. The table came from immunoSEQ multiplex PCR; TCRdb's copy has only in-frame clones and leaves some out. The table shows some 10,000 clones, with 65% to 75% occurring only once. Specimen: tumor tissue, collected from a patient who underwent chemoradiotherapy. Every receptor here comes from a human donor with HPV-associated anogenital cancer.

The chain combines TRBV19 with TRBJ2-5; TRBD1 matches 9 bases. Germline loops: CDR1 LNHDA, CDR2 SQIVND (reference sequence). This CDR3 comprises 15 residues. With V trimmed by 8 bases and J by 4 bases, 11 bases remained unmatched. In DNA form, the CDR3 reads TGTGCCAGTGCATCCCGGGACAGGGCCAGAGAGACCCAGTACTTC. Its translation: CASASRDRARETQYF.

J is TRBJ2-7 and V is TRBV28, with 10 bases lining up with TRBD1. Germline V gene sequence: CDR1 MDHEN, CDR2 SYDVKM. The CDR3 covers 16 residues. J gave up 6 bases and V 2 bases, and 10 bases lay outside the gene matches. This CDR3 reads CASSLTRQGASLEQYF. The CDR3 region has the DNA TGTGCCAGCAGTTTAACCAGACAGGGGGCTTCTCTCGAGCAGTACTTC.

The chain joins TRBV7-9 to TRBJ2-5; TRBD2 is a possible D gene (6 bases). CDR1 is SEHNR and CDR2 is FQNEAQ in the germline V gene (reference sequence). Deletions cut 6 bases from V and 5 bases from J, with 16 bases between. The CDR3 is made up of 14 amino acids. The CDR3 protein is CASSPTGGGETQYF. CDR3 sequence (DNA): TGTGCCAGCAGTCCAACCGGGGGAGGCGAGACCCAGTACTTC.